The text below deals with one T cell receptor (beta chain). As yet, its antigen is unknown. The record originates from a study of breast tumors, draining lymph nodes, adjacent tissues. Study-wide results and limits: Tumor repertoires ranked between lymph nodes and nontumor tissue in diversity, with V and J gene preferences.

TCRdb fed the multiplex PCR reads into MiXCR, producing one record per CDR3 protein. The sample contains under 250,000 distinct CDR3 sequences, about 30% of which appear only once. V dropped 4 bases and J dropped 7; count of bases not matched to a gene: 11. There are 16 residues in the CDR3. Germline V gene lookup returns CDR1 MDHEN and CDR2 SYDVKM. The lymph nodes were axillary draining lymph nodes from breast cancer patients. The chain carries TRBV28 and TRBJ2-1; TRBD2 matches 9 bases. This clonotype was sampled from a female donor with breast cancer. Some clones in this sample may be carry-over from other donors' samples. Material for sequencing was axillary lymph node tissue. This CDR3 is CASSSPSSGSTNEQFF. The CDR3 DNA reads TGTGCCAGCAGTTCGCCGAGTAGCGGGAGTACGAATGAGCAGTTCTTC.